These 22 T cell receptor beta chains share one sample of origin, sequenced in a study of blood T cell repertoires in COVID-19. Here immunoSEQ multiplex PCR was the method, and the copy in TCRdb shows in-frame clones only, minus some. Of a few hundred thousand clones in the sample, about 89% were seen once. The sequenced sample consisted of peripheral blood. Receptors originate from a middle-aged man with acute or convalescent COVID-19.

The count of this clone is one. The V gene is TRBV5-3, the J gene TRBJ1-4; no definite D call. TRBV5-3 is treated as an ORF (open reading frame) with a function not yet certain. The CDR3 spans 14 residues. V was shortened by 6 bases and J by 3 bases, with 12 bases between the two germline ends. This chain's CDR3 is CARTLRGPNEKLFF. The CDR3 bases are TGTGCCAGAACACTCCGGGGTCCTAATGAAAAACTGTTTTTT.

The chain couples TRBV28 to TRBJ2-7; TRBD2 agrees at 7 bases. CDR1 and CDR2 from the germline V gene are MDHEN and SYDVKM. The trim removed 7 bases at V and 4 bases at J, leaving 16 bases unmatched. The CDR3 sequence is 16 residues long. The CDR3 nucleotides read TGTGCCAGCATCCCGGGGGAGGGCGATCAGGCTTACGAGCAGTACTTC. Its protein product is CASIPGEGDQAYEQYF.

V and J are TRBV12-5 and TRBJ1-2; perhaps TRBD1 as D (6 bases). The germline V and J ends were trimmed by 7 bases and 4 bases, with 13 bases remaining between them. Germline CDR1 and CDR2: LGHNT and FRNRAP. This CDR3 is built from 13 residues. The CDR3 bases are TGTGCTAGTGCCGTGGACAGAAGCTATGGCTACACCTTC. This encodes CASAVDRSYGYTF.

This rearrangement joins TRBV11-2 to TRBJ2-3; no clear D. Deletions cut 0 bases from V and 6 bases from J, with 10 bases between. This CDR3 comprises 14 residues. Per the germline V gene, CDR1 is SGHAT and CDR2 is FQNNGV. DNA for the CDR3: TGTGCCAGCAGCTTAGACACTTTGTCCGATACGCAGTATTTT. Its translation is CASSLDTLSDTQYF.

V is TRBV7-8 and J is TRBJ2-7, with D tentatively TRBD2 (5 bases). CDR1 and CDR2 (germline): SGHVS, FQNEAQ. The CDR3 has 16 amino acids. V dropped 2 bases and J dropped 3 bases, with 17 bases sitting between them. The CDR3 DNA is TGTGCCAGCAGCTTATACGTCCGGGATGCAAACTACGAGCAGTACTTC. The encoded protein is CASSLYVRDANYEQYF.

The chain recombines TRBV27 with TRBJ1-6, with 10 bases aligning to TRBD1. Trimming took 6 bases from V and 10 from J; bases not matched to a gene: 3. The CDR3 totals 13 residues. Germline assignment: CDR1 MNHEY and CDR2 SMNVEV (reference sequence). CDR3 residues: CASRGTGESPLHF. The CDR3 DNA follows: TGTGCCAGCAGGGGGACAGGGGAGTCACCCCTCCACTTT.

This clone was counted a few times. Different DNA sequences within this sample yield the same CDR3. The rearrangement joins TRBV6-5 to TRBJ2-2; D uncertain. V shed 6 bases and J shed 1 base, with 3 bases lying between them. Germline V gene sequence: CDR1 MNHEY, CDR2 SVGAGI. CDR3 size: 12 residues. The chain's CDR3 is CASSRNTGELFF. In nucleotides, the CDR3 is TGTGCCAGCAGCCGGAACACCGGGGAGCTGTTTTTT.

V and J are TRBV3-1 (or the pseudogene TRBV3-2) and TRBJ2-2; D is unclear. V lost 0 bases, J lost 0 bases, and 11 bases lay in between. This CDR3 region has 17 residues. Germline loops: CDR1 LGHDT, CDR2 YNNKEL (reference sequence). The CDR3 region is CASSQDKFDSNTGELFF. The CDR3 DNA follows: TGTGCCAGCAGCCAAGATAAGTTCGACTCGAACACCGGGGAGCTGTTTTTT.

The chain joins TRBV30 to TRBJ1-2, with D tentatively TRBD1 (5 bases). V dropped 0 bases and J dropped 8 bases, with 16 bases sitting between them. The CDR3 is 14 amino acids. Germline CDR1 reads GTSNPN; CDR2 reads SVGIG (reference sequence). As DNA, the CDR3 is TGTGCCTGGAGTGTCGCGACAGCGTATTCAGGCTACACCTTC. It translates to CAWSVATAYSGYTF.

V usage is TRBV2 and J usage is TRBJ1-1; D remains ambiguous. The germline V and J ends were trimmed by 10 bases and 8 bases, with 14 bases remaining between them. This CDR3 is built from 11 residues. Germline V gene lookup returns CDR1 SNHLY and CDR2 FYNNEI. CDR3 in DNA: TGTGCCAACTATAGACTGGCGGAAGCTTTCTTT. Translated, it gives CANYRLAEAFF.

The V gene is TRBV4-1, the J gene TRBJ1-1; a weak D match, TRBD1 (6 bases). Trimming took 1 base from V and 1 from J, leaving 7 bases between them. Germline V gene data show CDR1 as MGHRA and CDR2 as YSYEKL. The CDR3 contains 14 residues. Here the CDR3 reads CASSQAQGNTEAFF. The CDR3 DNA follows: TGCGCCAGCAGCCAAGCACAGGGGAACACTGAAGCTTTCTTT.

The chain has TRBV19 and TRBJ2-3, with 9 bases lining up with TRBD1. Trimming took 6 bases from V and 4 from J; bases not matched to a gene: 5. Germline loops: CDR1 LNHDA, CDR2 SQIVND (reference sequence). This CDR3 contains 14 residues. The CDR3 here is CASREGQGPDTQYF. The CDR3 DNA sequence: TGTGCCAGTAGGGAAGGACAGGGGCCAGATACGCAGTATTTT.

The rearrangement uses TRBV5-5 and TRBJ2-5; 12 nucleotides align to TRBD1. This CDR3 comprises 17 residues. Losses at the gene ends were 4 bases for V and 5 bases for J; bases not matched to a gene: 12. CDR1 SGHKS and CDR2 YYEKEE come from the germline V gene (reference sequence). The CDR3 DNA sequence: TGTGCCAGCAGCGGAGCCGGGACAGGGGGCTTAGGGGAGACCCAGTACTTC. Translation gives CASSGAGTGGLGETQYF.

This clone was seen once. V gene TRBV2 combines with J gene TRBJ1-4; TRBD1 aligns across 8 bases. The V and J ends lost 7 bases and 5 bases, in that order; junction bases with no gene match: 6. Germline CDR1 reads SNHLY; CDR2 reads FYNNEI. The CDR3 sequence is 14 residues long. The CDR3 here is CASTRDRRNEKLFF. In nucleotides, the CDR3 is TGTGCCAGCACCCGGGACAGGAGAAATGAAAAACTGTTTTTT. Supplemented by reference TRBV2 and TRBJ1-4, the full variable domain reads EPEVTQTPSHQVTQMGQEVILRCVPISNHLYFYWYRQILGQKVEFLVSFYNNEISEKSEIFDDQFSVERPDGSNFTLKIRSTKLEDSAMYFCASTRDRRNEKLFFGSGTQLSVL.

This rearrangement joins TRBV2 to TRBJ1-2; D is ambiguous. The CDR3 totals 14 residues. The germline CDR1 and CDR2 sequences are SNHLY and FYNNEI. Trimming removed 6 bases from V and 7 bases from J, with 18 bases in between. Here the CDR3 reads CASRHLEGEGGYTF. Here the CDR3 DNA reads TGTGCCAGCAGACACCTCGAGGGTGAGGGTGGCTACACCTTC.

V and J are TRBV27 and TRBJ1-2, with 8 bases identical to TRBD1. After removal of 5 bases from V and 5 bases from J, the junction contained 10 bases not matched to a gene. The CDR3 has 15 amino acids. The germline gives CDR1 MNHEY, CDR2 SMNVEV (reference sequence). CDR3 DNA: TGTGCCAGCAGTCCTGGGACAGGCCCAGGGTATGGCTACACCTTC. It translates to CASSPGTGPGYGYTF.

The chain combines TRBV28 with TRBJ1-1; 11 bases align to TRBD1. After removal of 5 bases from V and 9 bases from J, the junction contained 5 bases not matched to a gene. Germline V gene lookup returns CDR1 MDHEN and CDR2 SYDVKM. The CDR3 is 13 residues long. The CDR3 spells CASSLPDRGQAFF. As DNA, the CDR3 is TGTGCCAGCAGTCTACCGGACAGGGGGCAAGCTTTCTTT. The variable domain in full, completed from reference TRBV28 and TRBJ1-1, reads DVKVTQSSRYLVKRTGEKVFLECVQDMDHENMFWYRQDPGLGLRLIYFSYDVKMKEKGDIPEGYSVSREKKERFSLILESASTNQTSMYLCASSLPDRGQAFFGQGTRLTVV.

This chain joins TRBV5-1 and TRBJ1-1; D is ambiguous. CDR1 is SGHRS, CDR2 YFSETQ, per germline. The CDR3 covers 15 residues. The V end lost 0 bases, the J end lost 6 bases, and 15 bases lay between the germline ends. CDR3 in DNA: TGCGCCAGCAGCTTGGTTGGTACAGCCGGATCTGAAGCTTTCTTT. Translating it yields CASSLVGTAGSEAFF.

The chain carries TRBV5-4 and TRBJ1-2; D is unclear. Per germline, CDR1 SGHNT and CDR2 YYREEE (reference sequence). V shed 4 bases and J shed 4 bases, with 11 bases lying between them. The CDR3 sequence is 13 residues long. CDR3 in amino acids: CASSLTGSYGYTF. The CDR3 region has the DNA TGTGCCAGCAGCCTGACCGGGAGCTATGGCTACACCTTC.

This clone was seen only once. This chain joins TRBV27 and TRBJ1-1, with D tentatively TRBD1 (6 bases). V was cut by 1 base and J by 4 bases, with 13 bases left in between. Germline CDR1 MNHEY, CDR2 SMNVEV (reference sequence). This CDR3 has 15 amino acids. The CDR3 sequence is CASSLWGGGGTEAFF. The CDR3 region has the DNA TGTGCCAGCAGTTTATGGGGCGGGGGCGGCACTGAAGCTTTCTTT.

This clone came up once. The gene calls are TRBV9 and TRBJ2-1; the match to TRBD2 covers 12 bases. V lost 5 bases to trimming and J lost 1 base; unmatched junction nucleotides: 19. Per germline, CDR1 SGDLS and CDR2 YYNGEE. The CDR3 contains 21 residues. CDR3 amino acids: CASSVFSSLAGGGTSYNEQFF. CDR3 DNA: TGTGCCAGCAGTGTCTTCTCCTCCCTAGCGGGAGGGGGCACTTCCTACAATGAGCAGTTCTTC. Variable domain in full (rest from reference TRBV9 and TRBJ2-1): DSGVTQTPKHLITATGQRVTLRCSPRSGDLSVYWYQQSLDQGLQFLIQYYNGEERAKGNILERFSAQQFPDLHSELNLSSLELGDSALYFCASSVFSSLAGGGTSYNEQFFGPGTRLTVL.

The chain is built from TRBV6-1 and TRBJ1-1; D not resolved. The germline V gene encodes CDR1 MNHNS and CDR2 SASEGT. The CDR3 is 11 residues long. The V end was cut by 1 base, the J end by 11 bases, with 8 bases between. CDR3 sequence: CASSEGAGAFF. CDR3 DNA: TGTGCCAGCAGTGAAGGGGCTGGCGCTTTCTTT.